These 5 T cell receptor beta chains originate from one sample sequenced in a study of glioma-infiltrating T cells after dendritic cell vaccination (dated by TCRdb to about 2016). The sample's time point label, in plain terms: after dendritic cell vaccination, including at tumor progression/relapse. Libraries were constructed by the immunoSEQ multiplex PCR assay. The table comes from immuneACCESS by way of TCRdb, which keeps in-frame sequences with V and J called. Part of the clones is missing from these tables; in studies checked, under half for an unresolved V gene and the rest for unknown reasons. This sample lists about 24,000 clones; roughly 90% were detected once. The ten largest account for around 3.2% of the sample. Sequencing was performed on blood, taken after dendritic cell vaccination. Receptors originate from a human donor with glioblastoma.

The genes are TRBV19 and TRBJ1-5, with a tentative D call TRBD1 (5 bases). The CDR3 consists of 15 residues. Germline lookup yields CDR1 LNHDA and CDR2 SQIVND (reference sequence). V was shortened by 3 bases and J by 0 bases, with 9 bases between the two germline ends. The CDR3 protein is CASSITGHSNQPQHF. Here the CDR3 DNA reads TGTGCCAGTAGTATTACAGGTCATAGCAATCAGCCCCAGCATTTT. The complete variable domain, with remaining parts taken from reference TRBV19 and TRBJ1-5, reads DGGITQSPKYLFRKEGQNVTLSCEQNLNHDAMYWYRQDPGQGLRLIYYSQIVNDFQKGDIAEGYSVSREKKESFPLTVTSAQKNPTAFYLCASSITGHSNQPQHFGDGTRLSIL.

This clone has more than one count but fewer than ten. The chain joins TRBV5-1 to TRBJ1-1; D is perhaps TRBD1 (5 bases). CDR3 length equals 15 residues. With 6 bases removed from V and 0 bases from J, the gap between germline ends came to 15 bases. Germline values: CDR1 SGHRS, CDR2 YFSETQ. CDR3 in amino acids: CASTRDAGVNTEAFF. The CDR3 nucleotides are TGCGCCAGCACCCGGGACGCGGGGGTGAACACTGAAGCTTTCTTT. Looking up the rest from reference TRBV5-1 and TRBJ1-1 gives the full variable domain: KAGVTQTPRYLIKTRGQQVTLSCSPISGHRSVSWYQQTPGQGLQFLFEYFSETQRNKGNFPGRFSGRQFSNSRSEMNVSTLELGDSALYLCASTRDAGVNTEAFFGQGTRLTVV.

A single count supports this clone. The chain is built from TRBV18 and TRBJ1-1; 7 bases line up with TRBD1. The junction had 9 bases not matched to a gene; V was cut back by 3 bases and J by 5 bases. Germline CDR1 KGHSH, CDR2 LQKENI. This CDR3 comprises 15 residues. This chain's CDR3 is CASSPRTGQSTEAFF. DNA for the CDR3: TGTGCCAGCTCACCGAGAACGGGACAGTCGACTGAAGCTTTCTTT.

This rearrangement joins TRBV11-2 to TRBJ2-2; perhaps TRBD2 as D (5 bases). Trimming cost V 5 bases and J 5 bases, with 18 bases left between them. The CDR3 runs 16 residues. Per germline, CDR1 SGHAT and CDR2 FQNNGV. The CDR3, as DNA: TGTGCCAGCAGCCAAGAACTAGAAGTTCGGACCGGGGAGCTGTTTTTT. Translating it yields CASSQELEVRTGELFF.

In this sample, this clone turned up once. The chain recombines TRBV18 with TRBJ1-5; D is perhaps TRBD1 (5 bases). The germline V gene encodes CDR1 KGHSH and CDR2 LQKENI. This CDR3 has 17 residues. V was shortened by 4 bases and J by 0 bases, with 16 bases between the two germline ends. Written as DNA, the CDR3 is TGTGCCAGCTCACTCACCTCTGGGGGGGGTAGCAATCAGCCCCAGCATTTT. Translating it yields CASSLTSGGGSNQPQHF.